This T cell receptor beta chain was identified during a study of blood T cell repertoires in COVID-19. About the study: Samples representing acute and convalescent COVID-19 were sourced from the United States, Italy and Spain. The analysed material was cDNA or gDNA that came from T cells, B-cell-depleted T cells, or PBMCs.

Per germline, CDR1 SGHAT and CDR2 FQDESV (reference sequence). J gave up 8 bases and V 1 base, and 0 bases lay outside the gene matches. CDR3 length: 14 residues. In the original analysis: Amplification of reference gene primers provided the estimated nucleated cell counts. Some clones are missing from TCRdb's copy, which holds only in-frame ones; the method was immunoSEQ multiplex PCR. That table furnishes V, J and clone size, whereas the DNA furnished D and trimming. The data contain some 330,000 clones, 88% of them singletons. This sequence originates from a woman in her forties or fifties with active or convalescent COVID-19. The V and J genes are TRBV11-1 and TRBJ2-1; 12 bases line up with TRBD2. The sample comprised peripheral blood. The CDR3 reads CASSLGLAGDEQFF. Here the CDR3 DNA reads TGTGCCAGCAGCTTAGGACTAGCGGGAGATGAGCAGTTCTTC.